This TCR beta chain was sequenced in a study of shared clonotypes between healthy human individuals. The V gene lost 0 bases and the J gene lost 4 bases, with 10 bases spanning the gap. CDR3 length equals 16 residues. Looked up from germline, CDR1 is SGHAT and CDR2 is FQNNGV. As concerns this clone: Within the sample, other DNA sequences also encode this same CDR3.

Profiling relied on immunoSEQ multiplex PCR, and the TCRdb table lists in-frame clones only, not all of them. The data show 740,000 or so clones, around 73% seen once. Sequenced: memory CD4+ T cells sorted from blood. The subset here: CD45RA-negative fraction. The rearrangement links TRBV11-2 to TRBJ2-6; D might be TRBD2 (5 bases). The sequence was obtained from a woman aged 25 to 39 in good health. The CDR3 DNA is TGTGCCAGCAGCTTAGAAGGGAGCTCCGGGGCCAACGTCCTGACTTTC. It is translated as CASSLEGSSGANVLTF.